The clone carrying this T cell receptor beta chain was observed a few times. V was clipped by 0 bases and J by 6 bases; unmatched bases: 10. There are 16 residues in the CDR3. Germline assignment: CDR1 MNHNS and CDR2 SASEGT. The data originate from a study of blood T cell repertoires in COVID-19. Whole-study context: Sites across the United States, Italy and Spain contributed samples from acute and convalescent COVID-19. Sample material is recorded as cDNA or gDNA derived from T cells, B-cell-depleted T cells, or PBMCs.

In the authors' methods: Reference gene primer amplification gave nucleated cell count estimates. Libraries were prepared by immunoSEQ multiplex PCR; TCRdb keeps only in-frame clonotypes and omits some of them. For V, J and clone size, that table is used; D and trimming come from the DNA. The sample holds under 150,000 clones, around 84% seen once. V is TRBV6-1 and J is TRBJ1-2, with 7 bases matching TRBD1. The sample was peripheral blood. The sequence came from a man aged 40-49 years with acute or convalescent COVID-19. For the CDR3, the DNA is TGTGCCAGCAGTGAAGCGGATGGGCAGGGGGGAAATGGCTACACCTTC. The encoded protein is CASSEADGQGGNGYTF.